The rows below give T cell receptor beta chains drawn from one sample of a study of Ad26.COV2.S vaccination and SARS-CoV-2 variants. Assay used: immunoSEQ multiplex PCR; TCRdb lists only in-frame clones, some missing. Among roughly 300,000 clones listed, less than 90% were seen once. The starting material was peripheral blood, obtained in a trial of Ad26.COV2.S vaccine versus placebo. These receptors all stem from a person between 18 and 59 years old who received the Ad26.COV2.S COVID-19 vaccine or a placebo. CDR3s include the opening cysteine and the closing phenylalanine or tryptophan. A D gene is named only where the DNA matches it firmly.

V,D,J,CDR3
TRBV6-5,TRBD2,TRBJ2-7,CASELAGEAYEQYF
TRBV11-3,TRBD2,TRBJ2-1,CASSPVRLAAYNEQFF
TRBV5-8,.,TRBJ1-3,CASSFLGGSLGSGNTIYF
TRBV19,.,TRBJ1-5,CASSTTGPNQPQHF
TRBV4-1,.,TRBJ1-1,CASSHLQGNTEAFF
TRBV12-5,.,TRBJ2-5,CASGEGTGETQYF
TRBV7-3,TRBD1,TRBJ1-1,CASSATGDEAFF
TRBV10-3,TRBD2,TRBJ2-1,CAISGTSGGADEQFF
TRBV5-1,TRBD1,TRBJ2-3,CASTWTGKLISRTDTQYF
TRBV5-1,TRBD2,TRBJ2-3,CASRLAGGNVDTQYF
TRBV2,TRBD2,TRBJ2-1,CASRDYSSVGEQFF
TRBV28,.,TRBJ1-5,CASSLPEQPQHF
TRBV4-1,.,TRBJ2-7,CASSQDAPGRPYEQYF
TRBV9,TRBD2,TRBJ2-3,CASRAGGGTDTQYF